A selection of T cell receptor beta chains follows, all from one sample in a study of blood T cell repertoires in COVID-19. TCRdb's copy holds only in-frame clones and misses some; the assay was immunoSEQ multiplex PCR. The data contain 15,000 to 20,000 clones, approximately 80% of them singletons. The specimen sequenced was peripheral blood. Source of these receptors: a man aged 65 to 79 with COVID-19, enrolled during active disease. The CDR3 runs from the conserved cysteine through the conserved F or W. A D gene is named only where the DNA matches it firmly. A clone size is listed for some rows: how often the clone was seen (once, few, many), or a class if it is expanded.

D gene	V gene	clone size	J gene	CDR3 protein	CDR3 DNA
.	TRBV5-1	.	TRBJ1-3	CASSLDGGGQAGNTIYF	TGCGCCAGCAGCTTGGATGGCGGTGGGCAGGCAGGGAACACCATATATTTT
TRBD1	TRBV2	.	TRBJ2-1	CASSGGWGEQFF	TGTGCCAGCTCAGGGGGTTGGGGTGAGCAGTTCTTC
.	TRBV28	.	TRBJ1-3	CASAGWAHGNTIYF	TGTGCCAGCGCAGGGTGGGCTCATGGAAACACCATATATTTT
.	TRBV2	.	TRBJ1-1	CASSPTPQGSRF	TGTGCCAGCAGTCCTACCCCGCAGGGTAGTCGATTT
TRBD2	TRBV10-3	few	TRBJ2-4	CAISESGGRNIQYF	TGTGCCATCAGTGAGTCGGGGGGGAGGAACATTCAGTACTTC
.	TRBV6-5	.	TRBJ1-2	CASSLTGSGYTF	TGTGCCAGCAGTTTGACAGGATCTGGCTACACCTTC
.	TRBV28	.	TRBJ2-7	CASTSGGASGTYEQYF	TGTGCCAGCACCTCTGGGGGGGCTAGCGGTACCTACGAGCAGTACTTC
TRBD2	TRBV5-1	once	TRBJ2-1	CASSRGTSGFRNEQFF	TGCGCCAGCAGCCGCGGGACTAGCGGGTTTCGTAATGAGCAGTTCTTC
TRBD1	TRBV4-1	.	TRBJ1-2	CASSQSGTGYGYTF	TGCGCCAGCAGCCAATCCGGGACAGGGTATGGCTACACCTTC
.	TRBV10-1	.	TRBJ2-1	CASSRHPSSYNEQFF	TGCGCCAGCAGTCGACATCCGAGCTCCTACAATGAGCAGTTCTTC
.	TRBV6-6	.	TRBJ1-2	CASNQQENYGYTF	TGTGCCAGCAACCAACAGGAGAACTATGGCTACACCTTC
TRBD2	TRBV29-1	once	TRBJ2-7	CSVEGLAGGDYEQYF	TGCAGCGTTGAAGGGCTAGCGGGAGGGGACTACGAGCAGTACTTC
.	TRBV14	.	TRBJ1-2	CASSQYSSRDYGYTF	TGTGCCAGCAGCCAATACAGCTCGAGGGACTATGGCTACACCTTC
.	TRBV2	.	TRBJ2-5	CASSGGGAASYF	TGTGCCAGCAGTGGAGGGGGGGCCGCATCGTACTTC
.	TRBV18	once	TRBJ1-2	CASSRSGEQGIYGYTF	TGTGCCAGCTCTCGCTCGGGCGAGCAGGGGATCTATGGCTACACCTTC
.	TRBV11-2	.	TRBJ2-1	CASSIRTGEVDEQFF	TGTGCCAGCAGCATCCGGACGGGGGAGGTGGATGAGCAGTTCTTC
TRBD1	TRBV10-2	few	TRBJ1-5	CASSVGQSNQPQHF	TGCGCCAGCAGTGTGGGACAGAGCAATCAGCCCCAGCATTTT
.	TRBV7-9	.	TRBJ1-4	CASSQRPGRSSNEKLFF	TGTGCCAGCAGCCAGAGGCCGGGAAGGTCGTCTAATGAAAAACTGTTTTTT
.	TRBV19	.	TRBJ1-1	CASTRPGSPEGTEAFF	TGTGCCAGTACCCGACCGGGAAGCCCTGAGGGCACTGAAGCTTTCTTT
.	TRBV19	.	TRBJ1-6	CASRDVGASSPLHF	TGTGCCAGCCGGGATGTGGGGGCTAGTTCACCCCTCCACTTT
.	TRBV6-5	.	TRBJ1-2	CASRTGVRGYTF	TGTGCCAGCAGAACCGGGGTTCGAGGCTACACCTTC
.	TRBV4-2	.	TRBJ2-7	CASSQERGGAYEQYF	TGTGCCAGCAGCCAAGAGAGGGGGGGAGCCTACGAGCAGTACTTC
TRBD2	TRBV27	.	TRBJ2-7	CASSFQGLDGREQYF	TGTGCCAGCAGTTTCCAAGGACTAGACGGTAGGGAGCAGTACTTC
.	TRBV18	.	TRBJ1-5	CASSPSTAYHLNQPQHF	TGTGCCAGCTCACCATCGACAGCTTACCACCTAAATCAGCCCCAGCATTTT
TRBD2	TRBV2	.	TRBJ2-1	CASELAGGVYEQFF	TGTGCCAGCGAACTAGCGGGAGGTGTCTATGAGCAGTTCTTC
TRBD1	TRBV6-5	.	TRBJ2-5	CASRNRGQETQYF	TGTGCCAGCAGAAACAGGGGGCAAGAGACCCAGTACTTC
.	TRBV5-6	.	TRBJ1-1	CASSLMEGFNTEAFF	TGTGCCAGCAGCTTGATGGAGGGCTTTAACACTGAAGCTTTCTTT
TRBD2	TRBV27	.	TRBJ2-1	CASTPPGLARNEQFF	TGTGCCAGCACGCCCCCGGGACTAGCGCGCAATGAGCAGTTCTTC
TRBD1	TRBV9	.	TRBJ2-5	CASSVGDRGVETQYF	TGTGCCAGCAGCGTAGGGGACAGGGGCGTAGAGACCCAGTACTTC
.	TRBV7-3	.	TRBJ2-7	CASSSDTFGKQYF	TGTGCCAGCAGCTCGGACACCTTTGGGAAGCAGTACTTC
TRBD1	TRBV29-1	.	TRBJ1-2	CSVPHRGPGYTF	TGCAGCGTTCCCCACAGGGGCCCGGGCTACACCTTC
.	TRBV6-5	.	TRBJ1-1	CASSSDTLNTEAFF	TGTGCCAGCAGTTCCGACACCTTGAACACTGAAGCTTTCTTT
.	TRBV6-4	.	TRBJ2-7	CASSDSPGPTYEQYF	TGTGCCAGCAGTGACTCTCCCGGTCCCACCTACGAGCAGTACTTC
TRBD1	TRBV5-1	.	TRBJ1-1	CASSLVRDRAFF	TGCGCCAGCAGCTTGGTCCGGGACAGGGCTTTCTTT
TRBD1	TRBV5-1	.	TRBJ2-7	CASSKDPGQGYEQYF	TGCGCCAGCAGCAAGGATCCGGGACAGGGTTACGAGCAGTACTTC
TRBD2	TRBV7-9	.	TRBJ2-7	CASSSYGTSGREAYEQYF	TGTGCCAGCAGCTCCTATGGGACTAGCGGGCGGGAAGCCTACGAGCAGTACTTC
.	TRBV2	few	TRBJ2-1	CASSGTSYNEQFF	TGTGCCAGCAGTGGAACTTCATACAATGAGCAGTTCTTC
TRBD2	TRBV19	.	TRBJ2-5	CASSTRLAQSGETQYF	TGTGCCAGTAGTACCCGACTAGCTCAGTCTGGCGAGACCCAGTACTTC
.	TRBV5-4	.	TRBJ1-2	CASSLREFYGYTF	TGTGCCAGCAGCTTGCGAGAATTCTATGGCTACACCTTC
.	TRBV2	.	TRBJ2-1	CASSETEYNEQFF	TGTGCCAGCAGTGAAACTGAGTACAATGAGCAGTTCTTC
TRBD1	TRBV11-2	.	TRBJ1-2	CASSLDNRGRGYTF	TGTGCCAGCAGCTTAGACAACAGGGGGCGCGGCTACACCTTC
TRBD1	TRBV5-1	.	TRBJ1-2	CASSWTGVGGYTF	TGCGCCAGCAGCTGGACAGGGGTCGGCGGCTACACCTTC
.	TRBV5-4	.	TRBJ2-3	CASFSTDTQYF	TGTGCCAGCTTTTCGACAGATACGCAGTATTTT
.	TRBV6-1	.	TRBJ2-1	CASSDLVGHSSGDEQFF	TGTGCCAGCAGTGATCTGGTTGGGCATTCCTCGGGGGATGAGCAGTTCTTC